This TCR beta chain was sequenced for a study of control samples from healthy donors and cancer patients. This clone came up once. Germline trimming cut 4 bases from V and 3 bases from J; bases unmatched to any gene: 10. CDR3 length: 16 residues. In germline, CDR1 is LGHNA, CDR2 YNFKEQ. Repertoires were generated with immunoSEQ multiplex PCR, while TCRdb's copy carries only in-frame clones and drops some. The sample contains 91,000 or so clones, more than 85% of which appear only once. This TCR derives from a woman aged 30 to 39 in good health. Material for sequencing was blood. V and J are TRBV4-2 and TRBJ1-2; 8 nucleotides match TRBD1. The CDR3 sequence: CASSLQGAKKDYGYTF. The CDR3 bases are TGTGCCAGCAGCCTCCAGGGGGCCAAGAAAGACTATGGCTACACCTTC.